The 17 T cell receptor beta chains given below trace back to one sample, sequenced in a study of T cells after yellow fever vaccination (dated 2019 in TCRdb). The library was produced with 5' RACE. The instrument given in TCRdb is Illumina HiSeq 2500. TCRdb ran its own pipeline on the public reads, namely fastp trimming at Q25 and MiXCR clone calling, and kept in-frame beta chains. Here each entry gathers all rows of one CDR3 protein and keeps the most common genes and DNA. The sample profile shows some 350,000 distinct CDR3 sequences; over 5% of them were found once. The ten largest make up approximately 16% of the sample. The treatment or condition label here, explained by the study, means: live attenuated yellow fever vaccine strain. Sequenced here: PBMCs, sampled 5 days after the yellow fever booster vaccination. Receptors originate from a man in his thirties or forties who received the YFV17D yellow fever vaccine.

The sample holds many counts of this clonotype. The germline gene is not matched at one end of the junction; a read error may be the cause. The V gene is TRBV4-3, the J gene TRBJ1-2; no reliable D call. The CDR3 has 14 amino acids. CDR1 is LGHNA and CDR2 is YSLEER in the germline V gene. The CDR3 DNA sequence: TGCGCCAGCAGCCCGTCTCCGGGCTTCTATCGCTACACCTTC. It yields the protein CASSPSPGFYRYTF.

In this sample, this clonotype turned up a few times. The V call is TRBV6-2 or TRBV6-3, the J call TRBJ2-1; D unclear. Germline lookup yields CDR1 MNHEY and CDR2 SVGEGT. This CDR3 is built from 17 residues. Trimming removed 3 bases from V and 1 base from J, with 16 bases in between. The CDR3 here is CASSYIADQLSYNEQFF. CDR3 nucleotide sequence: TGTGCCAGCAGTTATATCGCGGATCAGTTATCCTACAATGAGCAGTTCTTC.

A few counts support this clonotype. The chain employs TRBV7-2 and TRBJ2-3, with 8 bases that match TRBD1. Germline loops: CDR1 SGHTA, CDR2 FQGNSA. The length of the CDR3 is 14 residues. V shed 5 bases and J 6 bases; nucleotides not matched to a gene: 7. The CDR3 DNA sequence: TGTGCCAGCAGCCCGATAAACAGGGGGGATACGCAGTATTTT. Translated: CASSPINRGDTQYF.

This chain joins TRBV20-1 and TRBJ2-7, with 7 bases fitting TRBD1. This CDR3 is 15 amino acids long. Germline-derived CDR1 and CDR2 are DFQATT and SNEGSKA (reference sequence). The ends lost 6 bases at V and 6 bases at J; junction bases unmatched: 17. The chain's CDR3 is CSAADRAFLGAEQYF. The CDR3 DNA reads as TGCAGTGCCGCAGACAGGGCATTTTTAGGCGCCGAGCAGTACTTC.

The chain joins TRBV14 to TRBJ2-1; weak D call: TRBD1 (6 bases). V shed 10 bases and J shed 7 bases, with 11 bases lying between them. The CDR3 spans 11 residues. Germline loops: CDR1 SGHDN, CDR2 FVKESK. CDR3 loop: CATQTGNEQFF. In nucleotides, the CDR3 is TGTGCCACCCAGACAGGTAATGAGCAGTTCTTC.

The gene calls are TRBV12-3 or TRBV12-4 and TRBJ2-3, with a possible D match to TRBD1 (6 bases). The CDR3 consists of 13 residues. Trimming took off 6 bases at V and 6 bases at J, with 13 bases between the two ends. CDR3 DNA: TGTGCCAGCAGCGCAGGGGCGCGGGATACGCAGTATTTT. Its translation is CASSAGARDTQYF.

This chain connects TRBV29-1 to TRBJ2-5; D may be TRBD1 (5 bases). The germline CDR1 and CDR2 sequences are SQVTM and ANQGSEA. The CDR3 runs 15 residues. Trimming shortened V by 2 bases and J by 2 bases, and 15 bases separated the two germline ends. This CDR3 reads CSVEIALGQQETQYF. CDR3 nucleotide sequence: TGCAGCGTTGAAATCGCGCTGGGGCAACAAGAGACCCAGTACTTC.

This clonotype has a count of ten or more. The chain carries TRBV19 and TRBJ1-1; 7 bases align to TRBD1. Germline CDR1 LNHDA, CDR2 SQIVND (reference sequence). This CDR3 is 15 amino acids long. Trimming removed 10 bases from V and 3 bases from J; junction bases left unmatched: 14. CDR3 residues: CATLPQGESYTEAFF. The CDR3 DNA reads as TGTGCCACTCTACCCCAGGGGGAAAGTTACACTGAAGCTTTCTTT.

The rearrangement uses TRBV11-2 and TRBJ2-7; 10 positions match TRBD2. V shed 5 bases and J 4 bases; nucleotides not matched to a gene: 11. This CDR3 region has 16 residues. Germline loops: CDR1 SGHAT, CDR2 FQNNGV. The DNA of the CDR3 is TGTGCCAGCAGCAGCAGGGGGCTAGCGGGAGCTTACGAGCAGTACTTC. Its translation: CASSSRGLAGAYEQYF. Looking up the rest from reference TRBV11-2 and TRBJ2-7 gives the full variable domain: EAGVAQSPRYKIIEKRQSVAFWCNPISGHATLYWYQQILGQGPKLLIQFQNNGVVDDSQLPKDRFSAERLKGVDSTLKIQPAKLEDSAVYLCASSSRGLAGAYEQYFGPGTRLTVT.

This clonotype was picked up a small number of times. The rearrangement joins TRBV5-1 to TRBJ1-2; 7 bases agree with TRBD1. J gave up 3 bases and V 5 bases, and 16 bases lay outside the gene matches. CDR1 is SGHRS and CDR2 is YFSETQ in the germline V gene. CDR3 length equals 17 residues. Here the CDR3 DNA reads TGCGCCAGCAGTCCGCAACAGGGGACTCTATGGGACTATGGCTACACCTTC. Amino acid sequence: CASSPQQGTLWDYGYTF.

Here the CDR3 reads CASSQGINPEQYF. The CDR3 nucleotides read TGTGCCAGCAGCCAAGGAATAAATCCCGAGCAGTACTTC. The V call is TRBV3-1, the J call TRBJ2-7, with D hard to call. Per germline, CDR1 LGHDT and CDR2 YNNKEL (reference sequence). The germline V and J ends were trimmed by 1 base and 6 bases, with 10 bases remaining between them. The CDR3 loop spans 13 amino acids.

V and J are TRBV2 and TRBJ1-3; D is possibly TRBD1 (5 bases). CDR3 length: 14 amino acids. Looked up from germline, CDR1 is SNHLY and CDR2 is FYNNEI. V gave up 6 bases and J gave up 0 bases, with 9 bases separating them. This chain's CDR3 is CASRLGVSGNTIYF. The CDR3 nucleotides read TGTGCCAGCAGGCTGGGGGTCTCTGGAAACACCATATATTTT.

The sample holds many counts of this clonotype. The CDR3 region is CSAVALQLREQYF. In DNA form, the CDR3 reads TGCAGTGCCGTAGCGCTCCAGCTGAGGGAGCAGTACTTC. The chain uses TRBV20-1 and TRBJ2-7, with D perhaps TRBD2 (5 bases). This CDR3 region has 13 residues. V lost 6 bases, J lost 7 bases, and 19 bases lay in between. The germline V gene has CDR1 DFQATT and CDR2 SNEGSKA (reference sequence).

This clonotype was observed a few times. The junction shows a germline mismatch at one end, possibly a read error. The chain recombines TRBV5-1 with TRBJ2-5; D could derive from TRBD1 or TRBD2 (5 bases each). Germline CDR1 and CDR2: SGHRS and YFSETQ. CDR3 length equals 15 residues. For the CDR3, the DNA is TGCGCCAGCACCTTGATGTGGGGGTCAGCGGAGCCCCAGTACTTC. Its translation is CASTLMWGSAEPQYF.

The gene calls are TRBV29-1 and TRBJ2-3; D gene unclear. The V end was cut by 6 bases, the J end by 1 base, with 11 bases between. Germline assignment: CDR1 SQVTM and CDR2 ANQGSEA. The CDR3 is 13 amino acids. The CDR3, as DNA: TGCAGCGTCGCAACCGGCCGCACAGATACGCAGTATTTT. It codes for CSVATGRTDTQYF.

This sequence joins TRBV5-1 and TRBJ2-3; D possibly uses TRBD1 or TRBD2 (5 bases each). This CDR3 region has 14 residues. Between the trimmed V and J ends, which lost 4 bases and 0 bases, there was a span of 9 bases. Germline lookup yields CDR1 SGHRS and CDR2 YFSETQ. CDR3 DNA sequence: TGCGCCAGCAGCGGGACGTTTAGCACAGATACGCAGTATTTT. The encoded protein is CASSGTFSTDTQYF.

The chain has TRBV11-2 and TRBJ2-5, with TRBD2 matching 8 bases. The CDR3 consists of 16 residues. V shed 1 base, J shed 4 bases, and the junction held 8 bases outside the gene matches. Germline V gene data show CDR1 as SGHAT and CDR2 as FQNNGV. The CDR3 region has the DNA TGTGCCAGCAGCTTAGCTCCGGGACTAGGGGCAGAGACCCAGTACTTC. It codes for CASSLAPGLGAETQYF.